Below are 24 T cell receptor beta chains sequenced from a single sample in a study of T-cell memory formation after mild COVID-19. Using its own MiXCR run on the 5' RACE reads, TCRdb lists one record per CDR3 protein. The table records roughly 600,000 distinct CDR3 sequences, about a sixth of them present only once. Sequencing was performed on PBMCs or a T cell subset sorted from them (not recorded which). The source is an adult woman who had mild COVID-19 (a few samples of this study predate the infection). Cell type and time point are not known.

The sample holds a few counts of this clonotype. The V gene is TRBV12-3 or TRBV12-4, the J gene TRBJ1-1; a weak D match, TRBD1 (5 bases). Trimming removed 6 bases from V and 3 bases from J, with 14 bases in between. The CDR3 extends over 14 amino acids. CDR3 loop: CASSMGGRDTEAFF. The CDR3 DNA follows: TGTGCCAGCAGCATGGGGGGACGAGACACTGAAGCTTTCTTT.

The chain couples TRBV20-1 to TRBJ2-1; the match to TRBD2 covers 8 bases. J gave up 9 bases and V 0 bases, and 13 bases lay outside the gene matches. Germline CDR1 reads DFQATT; CDR2 reads SNEGSKA (reference sequence). There are 16 residues in the CDR3. The CDR3 DNA sequence: TGCAGTGCTAGAGATCTCGTGACGGGGGGGCTTGGTGAGCAGTTCTTC. This translates into CSARDLVTGGLGEQFF.

The chain is built from TRBV15 and TRBJ2-4, with TRBD2 as a possible D gene (6 bases). Germline CDR1 is LNHNV and CDR2 is YYDKDF (reference sequence). CDR3 length: 15 amino acids. With 0 bases removed from V and 3 bases from J, the gap between germline ends came to 9 bases. CDR3 coding DNA: TGTGCCACCAGCAGAGAGCGGGACCTCAAAAACATTCAGTACTTC. Its protein is CATSRERDLKNIQYF.

The V gene is TRBV5-1, the J gene TRBJ2-7; 8 bases are shared with TRBD1. The ends lost 1 base at V and 4 bases at J; junction bases unmatched: 4. This CDR3 region has 14 residues. The germline V gene has CDR1 SGHRS and CDR2 YFSETQ. The CDR3 loop is CASSLTGQGYEQYF. The CDR3 DNA sequence: TGCGCCAGCAGCTTGACCGGACAGGGTTACGAGCAGTACTTC.

The chain uses TRBV20-1 and TRBJ2-3, with 11 bases identical to TRBD2. J was trimmed by 5 bases and V by 5 bases; bases with no gene match: 3. Germline V gene sequence: CDR1 DFQATT, CDR2 SNEGSKA (reference sequence). CDR3 length: 13 residues. DNA of the CDR3: TGCAGTGCTTCTAGCGGGAGGCTAGATACGCAGTATTTT. Translating it yields CSASSGRLDTQYF.

V is TRBV11-3 and J is TRBJ1-1; possible D gene TRBD1, 5 bases. Germline V gene lookup returns CDR1 SGHNT and CDR2 YENEEA. The CDR3 is 15 amino acids. The V and J ends lost 3 bases and 0 bases respectively, with 11 bases between them. CDR3 coding DNA: TGTGCCAGCAGCTTCTTTCAGGGAATGAACACTGAAGCTTTCTTT. Amino acids: CASSFFQGMNTEAFF.

This clonotype was seen repeatedly, ten times or more. V is TRBV29-1 and J is TRBJ2-7, with 8 bases identical to TRBD2. The CDR3 length is 15 residues. The V gene end was trimmed by 1 base and the J gene end by 2 bases; junction bases not matched to a gene: 7. Germline values: CDR1 SQVTM, CDR2 ANQGSEA. In nucleotides, the CDR3 is TGCAGCGTTGAAGTCACGACTAGCGCAGCCTACGAGCAGTACTTC. Translated: CSVEVTTSAAYEQYF.

This clonotype was seen a handful of times. The gene calls are TRBV6-6 and TRBJ2-7, with a weak D call TRBD1 (5 bases). Trimming left V 8 bases short and J 0 bases short, with 17 bases between. The CDR3 covers 15 residues. Looked up from germline, CDR1 is MNHNY and CDR2 is SVGAGI (reference sequence). This CDR3 is CASYPVAGHSYEQYF. The CDR3 DNA reads TGTGCCAGCTACCCCGTGGCAGGGCACTCCTACGAGCAGTACTTC.

This clonotype showed up many times. This sequence joins TRBV10-3 and TRBJ2-7; a possible D gene is TRBD1 (6 bases). The CDR3 is made up of 13 amino acids. The germline gives CDR1 ENHRY, CDR2 SYGVKD. Trimming removed 9 bases from V and 5 bases from J, with 17 bases in between. The CDR3 region has the DNA TGTGCCATAAAACAGGGCCCAGGGGACGAGCAGTACTTC. Protein product: CAIKQGPGDEQYF.

This rearrangement joins TRBV12-3 or TRBV12-4 to TRBJ2-3; the D is unclear. Trimming stripped 1 base from V and 0 bases from J, with 14 bases between. The CDR3 runs 17 residues. CDR3 protein: CASSLGGAAVSTDTQYF. CDR3 coding DNA: TGTGCCAGCAGTTTAGGTGGTGCGGCCGTTAGCACAGATACGCAGTATTTT.

This clonotype showed up just a few times. The chain recombines TRBV7-2 with TRBJ2-2; D is undetermined. V shed 5 bases and J shed 1 base, with 11 bases lying between them. There are 15 residues in the CDR3. Looked up from germline, CDR1 is SGHTA and CDR2 is FQGNSA. CDR3 protein: CASSTQHRNTGELFF. For the CDR3, the DNA is TGTGCCAGCAGCACACAACACAGGAACACCGGGGAGCTGTTTTTT.

With respect to this clonotype: Relative to the germline gene, one junction end is altered; a read error may explain this. J is TRBJ2-5 and V is TRBV20-1, with 9 bases fitting TRBD2. CDR1 DFQATT and CDR2 SNEGSKA come from the germline V gene (reference sequence). The CDR3 runs 18 residues. The CDR3 bases are TGCAGTGCTAGAGACCTCAGGGAGGCTAGCGGGGCCCAAGAGATCCAGTACTTC. This codes for CSARDLREASGAQEIQYF.

The V and J genes are TRBV12-3 or TRBV12-4 and TRBJ1-5; D is unresolved. V lost 1 base and J lost 3, with 10 bases in between. The CDR3 extends over 15 amino acids. Here the CDR3 DNA reads TGTGCCAGCAGTTTAGGTGACACCAACAATCAGCCCCAGCATTTT. It codes for CASSLGDTNNQPQHF.

The chain has TRBV25-1 and TRBJ2-1; 7 nucleotides agree with TRBD2. The CDR3 is 14 amino acids. J lost 5 bases, V lost 8 bases, and 9 bases had no gene match. Looked up from germline, CDR1 is MGHDK and CDR2 is SYGVNS. The DNA for the CDR3 is TGTGCCAGCGAGGAGGGGAGGGGAAACAATGAGCAGTTCTTC. Protein: CASEEGRGNNEQFF.

The chain uses TRBV5-6 and TRBJ1-5, with D maybe TRBD1 (6 bases). The CDR3 contains 15 residues. Germline-derived CDR1 and CDR2 are SGHDT and YYEEEE. V was pared by 2 bases and J by 3 bases, with 12 bases between. CDR3 bases: TGTGCCAGCAGCTTCGGCCAGGGGATCAATCAGCCCCAGCATTTT. It is translated as CASSFGQGINQPQHF.

The rearrangement links TRBV20-1 to TRBJ1-1; D gene unclear. The CDR3 spans 14 residues. The germline V and J ends were trimmed by 1 base and 2 bases, with 11 bases remaining between them. Germline CDR1 reads DFQATT; CDR2 reads SNEGSKA (reference sequence). The CDR3 region is CSARGSNINTEAFF. Written as DNA, the CDR3 is TGCAGTGCTAGAGGGTCCAACATAAACACTGAAGCTTTCTTT.

This clonotype was detected many times. The chain uses TRBV18 and TRBJ2-7, with 14 positions matching TRBD2. The CDR3 has 17 amino acids. Germline V lookup: CDR1 KGHSH, CDR2 LQKENI. The ends lost 0 bases at V and 5 bases at J; junction bases unmatched: 6. The chain's CDR3 is CASSPPGLAGESHEQYF. As DNA, the CDR3 is TGTGCCAGCTCACCACCGGGACTAGCGGGAGAGAGCCACGAGCAGTACTTC.

This clonotype was found a few times. This chain connects TRBV5-1 to TRBJ1-1, with a tentative D call TRBD1 (6 bases). Trimming shortened V by 4 bases and J by 3 bases, and 16 bases separated the two germline ends. The CDR3 consists of 15 residues. Germline V lookup: CDR1 SGHRS, CDR2 YFSETQ. The CDR3 region is CASSPTQGRYTEAFF. The CDR3 DNA sequence: TGCGCCAGCAGCCCTACCCAGGGGAGATACACTGAAGCTTTCTTT.

This clonotype was found a few times. J is TRBJ1-1 and V is TRBV18; D uncertain. From germline, CDR1 is KGHSH and CDR2 LQKENI. Trimming left V 3 bases short and J 2 bases short, with 7 bases between. The CDR3 length is 13 residues. The CDR3 bases are TGTGCCAGCTCACCGGCGGCTAACACTGAAGCTTTCTTT. Translating it yields CASSPAANTEAFF.

The chain couples TRBV15 to TRBJ1-1; possibly TRBD1 for D (5 bases). V shed 5 bases and J shed 3 bases, with 13 bases lying between them. CDR3 size: 14 residues. Per germline, CDR1 LNHNV and CDR2 YYDKDF (reference sequence). The CDR3 nucleotides are TGTGCCACCAGCGGGCGGACGGGGGACACTGAAGCTTTCTTT. Translating it yields CATSGRTGDTEAFF. The full variable domain, rest sourced from reference TRBV15 and TRBJ1-1, is DAMVIQNPRYQVTQFGKPVTLSCSQTLNHNVMYWYQQKSSQAPKLLFHYYDKDFNNEADTPDNFQSRRPNTSFCFLDIRSPGLGDTAMYLCATSGRTGDTEAFFGQGTRLTVV.

This clonotype showed up just a few times. The gene calls are TRBV29-1 and TRBJ2-1, with 8 bases identical to TRBD2. The length of the CDR3 is 14 residues. V shed 8 bases and J 3 bases; nucleotides not matched to a gene: 9. CDR1 is SQVTM and CDR2 is ANQGSEA in the germline V gene. Here the CDR3 reads CSSKTGGVYNEQFF. In nucleotides, the CDR3 is TGCAGCTCCAAGACGGGGGGGGTCTACAATGAGCAGTTCTTC.

Only a few counts were recorded for this clonotype. This rearrangement joins TRBV5-1 to TRBJ2-7; TRBD1 aligns across 8 bases. CDR1 is SGHRS, CDR2 YFSETQ, per germline. This CDR3 is built from 16 residues. The V segment lost 1 base and the J segment 7 bases; nucleotides outside the gene matches: 13. CDR3 sequence: CASSLRGDRSMGEQYF. The CDR3 DNA reads TGCGCCAGCAGCTTGAGGGGGGACAGGTCCATGGGGGAGCAGTACTTC. The complete variable domain, with remaining parts taken from reference TRBV5-1 and TRBJ2-7, reads KAGVTQTPRYLIKTRGQQVTLSCSPISGHRSVSWYQQTPGQGLQFLFEYFSETQRNKGNFPGRFSGRQFSNSRSEMNVSTLELGDSALYLCASSLRGDRSMGEQYFGPGTRLTVT.

The chain combines TRBV27 with TRBJ1-5; 8 bases fit TRBD1. The length of the CDR3 is 18 residues. The junction had 19 bases not matched to a gene; V was cut back by 6 bases and J by 6 bases. The germline gives CDR1 MNHEY, CDR2 SMNVEV (reference sequence). The chain's CDR3 is CASSDRPGTGDGPQPQHF. The CDR3 nucleotides are TGTGCCAGCAGCGATCGTCCCGGGACAGGTGACGGTCCTCAGCCCCAGCATTTT.

The chain uses TRBV24-1 and TRBJ2-5, with TRBD1 matching 7 bases. V lost 3 bases and J lost 1; bases outside the gene matches: 7. CDR1 is KGHDR and CDR2 is SFDVKD in the germline V gene. The CDR3 contains 16 residues. Here the CDR3 reads CATSDPGGHFQETQYF. In DNA, the CDR3 is TGTGCCACCAGTGATCCAGGGGGACATTTCCAAGAGACCCAGTACTTC.